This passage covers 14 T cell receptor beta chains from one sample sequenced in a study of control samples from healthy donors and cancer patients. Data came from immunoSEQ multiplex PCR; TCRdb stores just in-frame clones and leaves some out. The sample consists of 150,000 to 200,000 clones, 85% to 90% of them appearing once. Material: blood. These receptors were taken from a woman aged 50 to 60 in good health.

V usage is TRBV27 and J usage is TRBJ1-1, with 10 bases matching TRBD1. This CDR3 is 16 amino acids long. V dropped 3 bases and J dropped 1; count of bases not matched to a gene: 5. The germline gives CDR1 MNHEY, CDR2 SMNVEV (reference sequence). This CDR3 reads CASSFRDRGRNTEAFF. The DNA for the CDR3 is TGTGCCAGCAGTTTCCGGGACAGGGGCCGGAACACTGAAGCTTTCTTT.

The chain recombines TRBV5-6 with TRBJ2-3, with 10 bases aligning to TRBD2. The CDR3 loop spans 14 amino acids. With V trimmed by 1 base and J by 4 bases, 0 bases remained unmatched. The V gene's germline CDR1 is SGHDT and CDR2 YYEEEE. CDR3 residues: CASSLTSGADTQYF. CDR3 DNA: TGTGCCAGCAGCTTGACTAGCGGGGCAGATACGCAGTATTTT. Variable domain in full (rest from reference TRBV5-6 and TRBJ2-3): DAGVTQSPTHLIKTRGQQVTLRCSPKSGHDTVSWYQQALGQGPQFIFQYYEEEERQRGNFPDRFSGHQFPNYSSELNVNALLLGDSALYLCASSLTSGADTQYFGPGTRLTVL.

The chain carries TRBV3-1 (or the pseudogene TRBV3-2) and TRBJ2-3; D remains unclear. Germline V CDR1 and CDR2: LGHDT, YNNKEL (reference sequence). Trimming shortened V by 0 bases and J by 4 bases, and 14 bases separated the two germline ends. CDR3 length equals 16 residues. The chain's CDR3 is CASSQEGAIFADTQYF. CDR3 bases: TGTGCCAGCAGCCAAGAAGGAGCTATTTTTGCAGATACGCAGTATTTT.

CDR3 loop: CASSPFAGGNEQFF. The CDR3, as DNA: TGTGCCAGCAGCCCCTTCGCGGGGGGGAATGAGCAGTTCTTC. This chain links TRBV11-2 with TRBJ2-1; 9 bases map to TRBD2. The CDR3 sequence is 14 residues long. Trimming at V came to 5 bases and at J to 7 bases, leaving 6 bases not matched to a gene. CDR1 is SGHAT and CDR2 is FQNNGV in the germline V gene.

The CDR3 bases are TGCAGTGCTAGTTCTTTGGTAGCGGGGAATACGCAGTATTTT. This translates into CSASSLVAGNTQYF. The gene calls are TRBV20-1 and TRBJ2-3, with 8 bases that match TRBD2. This CDR3 is 14 amino acids long. Germline assignment: CDR1 DFQATT and CDR2 SNEGSKA (reference sequence). V was pared by 3 bases and J by 7 bases, with 9 bases of the junction left unmatched.

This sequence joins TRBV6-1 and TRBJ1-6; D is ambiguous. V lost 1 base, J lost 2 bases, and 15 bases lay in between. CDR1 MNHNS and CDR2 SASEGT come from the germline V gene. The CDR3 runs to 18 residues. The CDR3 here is CASSEGMAGIPYNSPLHF. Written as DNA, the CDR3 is TGTGCCAGCAGTGAAGGAATGGCGGGAATCCCCTATAATTCACCCCTCCACTTT.

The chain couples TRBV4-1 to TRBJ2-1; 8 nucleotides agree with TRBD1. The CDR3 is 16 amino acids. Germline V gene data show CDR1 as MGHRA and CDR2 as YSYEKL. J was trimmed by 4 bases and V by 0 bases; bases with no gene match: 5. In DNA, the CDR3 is TGCGCCAGCAGCCAAGAGGTAGGGGACAGGTACAATGAGCAGTTCTTC. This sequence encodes CASSQEVGDRYNEQFF.

Written as DNA, the CDR3 is TGTGCCAGCAGCGTAGACGGACAGTCTGAAGCTTTCTTT. Protein: CASSVDGQSEAFF. V and J are TRBV9 and TRBJ1-1; a weak D match, TRBD1 (6 bases). CDR1 is SGDLS and CDR2 is YYNGEE in the germline V gene. The CDR3 has 13 residues. V shed 0 bases and J shed 6 bases, with 9 bases lying between them.

CDR3 in amino acids: CASSVGVGDEQYF. The DNA for the CDR3 is TGTGCCAGCAGCGTAGGAGTAGGGGACGAGCAGTACTTC. This rearrangement joins TRBV9 to TRBJ2-7, with TRBD1 as a possible D gene (5 bases). Germline V gene data show CDR1 as SGDLS and CDR2 as YYNGEE. The CDR3 is 13 amino acids. The V and J ends lost 0 bases and 5 bases respectively, with 9 bases between them.

Written as DNA, the CDR3 is TGCGCCAGCAGCCAAGATTCGTGGAGAGGGGGCAATGAGCAGTTCTTC. Its translation: CASSQDSWRGGNEQFF. The chain has TRBV4-3 and TRBJ2-1; weak D call: TRBD1 (6 bases). V was cut by 0 bases and J by 6 bases, with 15 bases left in between. CDR1 and CDR2 (germline): LGHNA, YSLEER. This CDR3 comprises 16 residues.

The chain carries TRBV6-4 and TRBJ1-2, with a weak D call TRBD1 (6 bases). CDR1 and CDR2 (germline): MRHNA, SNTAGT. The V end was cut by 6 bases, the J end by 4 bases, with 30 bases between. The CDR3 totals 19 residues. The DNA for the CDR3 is TGTGCCAGCAGAAAAGACCCCAGGGGAGCGGATGGAGAGGGCTATGGCTACACCTTC. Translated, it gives CASRKDPRGADGEGYGYTF.

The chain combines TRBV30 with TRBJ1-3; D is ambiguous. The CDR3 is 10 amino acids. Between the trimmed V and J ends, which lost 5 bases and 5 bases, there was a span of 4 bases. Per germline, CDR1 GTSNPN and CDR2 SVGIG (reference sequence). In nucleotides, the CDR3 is TGTGCCTGGTTCAGAAACACCATATATTTT. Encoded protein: CAWFRNTIYF.

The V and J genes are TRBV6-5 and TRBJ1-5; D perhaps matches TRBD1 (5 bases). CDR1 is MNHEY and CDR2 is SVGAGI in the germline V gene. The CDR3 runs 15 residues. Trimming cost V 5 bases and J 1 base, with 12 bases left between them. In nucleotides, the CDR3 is TGTGCCAGCAGTCTTTGGGACCGGAGCAATCAGCCCCAGCATTTT. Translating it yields CASSLWDRSNQPQHF.

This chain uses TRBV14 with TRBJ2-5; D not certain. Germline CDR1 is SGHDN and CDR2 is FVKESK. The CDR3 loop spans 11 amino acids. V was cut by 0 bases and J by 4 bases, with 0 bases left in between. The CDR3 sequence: CASSQEETQYF. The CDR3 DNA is TGTGCCAGCAGCCAAGAAGAGACCCAGTACTTC.